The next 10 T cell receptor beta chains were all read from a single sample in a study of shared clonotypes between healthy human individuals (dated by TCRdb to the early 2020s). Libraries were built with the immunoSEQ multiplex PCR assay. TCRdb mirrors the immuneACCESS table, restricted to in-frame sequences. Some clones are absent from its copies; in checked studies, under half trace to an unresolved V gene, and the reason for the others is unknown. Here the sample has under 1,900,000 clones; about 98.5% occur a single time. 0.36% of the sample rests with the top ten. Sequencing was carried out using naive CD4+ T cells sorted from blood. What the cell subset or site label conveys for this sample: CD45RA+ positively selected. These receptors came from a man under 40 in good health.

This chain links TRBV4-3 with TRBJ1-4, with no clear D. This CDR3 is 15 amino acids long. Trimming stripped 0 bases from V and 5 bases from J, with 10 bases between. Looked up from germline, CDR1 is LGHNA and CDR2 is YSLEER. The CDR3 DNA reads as TGCGCCAGCAGCCAAGAAGGGTCGTGGAATGAAAAACTGTTTTTT. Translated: CASSQEGSWNEKLFF.

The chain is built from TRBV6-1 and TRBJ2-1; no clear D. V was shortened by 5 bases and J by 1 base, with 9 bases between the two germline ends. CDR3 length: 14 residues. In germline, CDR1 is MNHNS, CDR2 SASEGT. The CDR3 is CASSKPDSYNEQFF. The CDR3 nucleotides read TGTGCCAGCAGTAAACCCGATTCCTACAATGAGCAGTTCTTC.

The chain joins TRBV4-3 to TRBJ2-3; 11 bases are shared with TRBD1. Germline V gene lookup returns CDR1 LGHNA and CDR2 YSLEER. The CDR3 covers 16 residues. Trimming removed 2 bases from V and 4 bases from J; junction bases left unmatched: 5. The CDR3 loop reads CASSQTPGQGADTQYF. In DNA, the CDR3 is TGCGCCAGCAGCCAAACGCCGGGACAGGGGGCAGATACGCAGTATTTT.

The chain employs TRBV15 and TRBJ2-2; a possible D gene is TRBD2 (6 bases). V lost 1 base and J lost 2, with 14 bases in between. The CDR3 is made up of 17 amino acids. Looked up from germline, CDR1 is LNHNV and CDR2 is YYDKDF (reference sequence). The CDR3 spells CATSRVGDWLNTGELFF. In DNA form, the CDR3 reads TGTGCCACCAGCAGAGTGGGGGACTGGTTAAACACCGGGGAGCTGTTTTTT.

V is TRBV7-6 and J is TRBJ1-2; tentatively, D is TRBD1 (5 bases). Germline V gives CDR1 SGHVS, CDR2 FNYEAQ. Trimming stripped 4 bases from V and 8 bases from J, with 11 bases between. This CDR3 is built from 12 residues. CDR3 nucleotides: TGTGCCAGCAGCTCCCCGACAGTAGGCTACACCTTC. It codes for CASSSPTVGYTF. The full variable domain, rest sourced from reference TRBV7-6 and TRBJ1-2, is GAGVSQSPRYKVTKRGQDVALRCDPISGHVSLYWYRQALGQGPEFLTYFNYEAQQDKSGLPNDRFSAERPEGSISTLTIQRTEQRDSAMYRCASSSPTVGYTFGSGTRLTVV.

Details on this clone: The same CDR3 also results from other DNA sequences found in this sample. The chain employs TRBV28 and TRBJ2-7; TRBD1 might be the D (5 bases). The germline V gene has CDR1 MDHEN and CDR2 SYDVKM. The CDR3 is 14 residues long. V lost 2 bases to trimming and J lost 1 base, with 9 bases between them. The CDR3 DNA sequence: TGTGCCAGCAGTTTAGGTGACAGATCCTACGAGCAGTACTTC. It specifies CASSLGDRSYEQYF.

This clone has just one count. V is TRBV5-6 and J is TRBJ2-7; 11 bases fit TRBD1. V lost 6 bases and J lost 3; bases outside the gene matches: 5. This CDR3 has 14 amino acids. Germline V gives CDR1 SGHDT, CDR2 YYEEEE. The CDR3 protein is CASTGQGGNYEQYF. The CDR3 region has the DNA TGTGCCAGCACGGGACAGGGGGGTAACTACGAGCAGTACTTC.

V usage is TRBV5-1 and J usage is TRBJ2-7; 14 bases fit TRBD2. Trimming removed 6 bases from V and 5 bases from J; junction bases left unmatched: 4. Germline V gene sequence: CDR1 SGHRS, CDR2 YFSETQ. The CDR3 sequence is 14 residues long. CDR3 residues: CASTRTSGRNEQYF. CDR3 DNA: TGCGCCAGCACCCGGACTAGCGGGAGGAACGAGCAGTACTTC.

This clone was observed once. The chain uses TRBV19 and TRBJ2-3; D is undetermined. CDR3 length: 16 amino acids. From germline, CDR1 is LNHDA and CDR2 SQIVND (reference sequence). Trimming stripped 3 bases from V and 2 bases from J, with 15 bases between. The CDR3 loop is CASSIHPAQNTDTQYF. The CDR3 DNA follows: TGTGCCAGTAGTATCCACCCAGCCCAAAACACAGATACGCAGTATTTT.

As DNA, the CDR3 is TGTGCCAGCAGCTCGAGCGCCTCTAGCACAGATACGCAGTATTTT. As protein: CASSSSASSTDTQYF. This rearrangement joins TRBV7-9 to TRBJ2-3; D remains ambiguous. Trimming took off 4 bases at V and 0 bases at J, with 11 bases between the two ends. Per the germline V gene, CDR1 is SEHNR and CDR2 is FQNEAQ (reference sequence). The CDR3 has 15 amino acids.